Listed here is a single T cell receptor beta chain. The sample is drawn from a study of blood T cell repertoires in COVID-19. CDR1 and CDR2 from the germline V gene are GTSNPN and SVGIG (reference sequence). Trimming removed 2 bases from V and 7 bases from J, with 11 bases in between. The CDR3 runs to 12 residues. TCRdb's copy holds only in-frame clones and misses some; the assay was immunoSEQ multiplex PCR. The data contain about 390,000 clones, about 86% of them singletons. The clonotype originates from a woman in her forties or fifties who had recovered from COVID-19. Sequences were obtained from PBMCs or T cells enriched from blood (not recorded which). The chain carries TRBV30 and TRBJ1-2; D may be TRBD1 (6 bases). The CDR3 protein is CAWSLGAGGYTF. DNA of the CDR3: TGTGCCTGGAGTTTGGGGGCAGGTGGCTACACCTTC.